The clone carrying this T cell receptor (beta chain) showed up just a few times. Trimming shortened V by 5 bases and J by 4 bases, and 11 bases separated the two germline ends. The CDR3 totals 14 residues. The V gene's germline CDR1 is MNHNY and CDR2 SVGAGI (reference sequence). Measured with immunoSEQ multiplex PCR; TCRdb has only the in-frame clones, and not every one. The data contain some 13,000 clones, around 40% of them singletons. The researchers put about 200,000 CFSE-labeled responder cells into plates with about 200,000 irradiated, violet-dye-labeled stimulator cells. This entry belongs to a study of graft-versus-host responses after intestinal transplantation. Regarding the study as a whole: Patients who carried graft-donor T cell macrochimerism also had high graft-versus-host to host-versus-graft clonal ratios in their allografts. GvH clones surfaced in recipient marrow, some emerging earlier in ileum or blood.

The source is a human patient who received an intestinal transplant. Specimen: alloreactive CD8+ T cells from a mixed lymphocyte reaction culture, collected before intestinal transplant. Subset defined: CFSE-low proliferating T cells sorted from approximately six-day pre-transplant mixed lymphocyte reaction (GvH or HvG direction). The V and J genes are TRBV6-6 and TRBJ1-4, with D possibly being TRBD1 (5 bases). Here the CDR3 reads CASSRGSLNEKLFF. As DNA, the CDR3 is TGTGCCAGCAGTAGGGGCAGCCTTAATGAAAAACTGTTTTTT.